The sequence of this T cell receptor beta chain was determined in a study of T cells expressing NK-cell markers. Study-wide context: Researchers got TCR beta repertoires out of sorted CD3+CD56+NKG2C+, CD3+CD56+NKG2C- and CD3+CD56-NKG2C+ T cells.

TCRdb derives one entry per CDR3 protein from the 5' RACE reads, leaving out DNA. This sample's table has about 370,000 distinct CDR3 sequences. Germline CDR1 and CDR2: DFQATT and SNEGSKA (reference sequence). The CDR3 is 14 residues long. This TCR derives from a woman aged 45-65 years in good health. The specimen sequenced was blood T cells: a sorted CD56 or NKG2C T cell subset, CD4+ or CD8+ T cells, or bulk PBMC T cells (not recorded which). This chain uses TRBV20-1 with TRBJ2-7; the D gene TCRdb calls, TRBD2, cannot be checked with no DNA. CDR3 residues: CSARAGGIAYEQYF.